The 19 T cell receptor beta chains below come from one sample, sequenced in a study of T cell responses to AZD1222 COVID-19 vaccine (dated by TCRdb to the early 2020s). Reading the label with the study, this specimen's time point is: about 28 days (+/-7) after the second vaccine dose. Preparation of the library involved the immunoSEQ multiplex PCR assay. TCRdb mirrors the immuneACCESS table, restricted to in-frame sequences. Some clones are absent from its copies; in checked studies, under half trace to an unresolved V gene, and the reason for the others is unknown. For this sample the table gives fewer than 150,000 clones, of which about 88% were detected only once. Roughly 8.9% of the sample comes from the top ten. Sequencing was performed on peripheral blood, taken 28 days after the second AZD1222 dose. The receptors stem from an adult who received the AZD1222 COVID-19 vaccine.

The V gene is TRBV18, the J gene TRBJ1-1; TRBD1 agrees at 8 bases. This CDR3 has 14 amino acids. The trim removed 2 bases at V and 5 bases at J, leaving 4 bases unmatched. CDR1 KGHSH and CDR2 LQKENI come from the germline V gene. The CDR3 DNA reads TGTGCCAGCTCACCAGGACAGGGTCAAACTGAAGCTTTCTTT. Translation gives CASSPGQGQTEAFF. The full variable domain, completed using reference TRBV18 and TRBJ1-1, is NAGVMQNPRHLVRRRGQEARLRCSPMKGHSHVYWYRQLPEEGLKFMVYLQKENIIDESGMPKERFSAEFPKEGPSILRIQQVVRGDSAAYFCASSPGQGQTEAFFGQGTRLTVV.

This rearrangement joins TRBV9 to TRBJ2-1, with a tentative D call TRBD2 (5 bases). The CDR3 has 14 amino acids. The germline V and J ends were trimmed by 0 bases and 7 bases, with 11 bases remaining between them. Germline V CDR1 and CDR2: SGDLS, YYNGEE. In DNA form, the CDR3 reads TGTGCCAGCAGCGTAGAGGCCCCGGGGAATGAGCAGTTCTTC. Protein product: CASSVEAPGNEQFF.

The J gene is TRBJ2-5, the V gene TRBV7-3; the D gene could be TRBD1 or TRBD2 (6 bases each). CDR1 SGHTA and CDR2 FQGTGA come from the germline V gene. The CDR3 runs to 15 residues. Trimming took off 1 base at V and 1 base at J, with 10 bases between the two ends. The CDR3 nucleotides read TGTGCCAGCAGCTTAAGCACGGGGGCCCAAGAGACCCAGTACTTC. Translation: CASSLSTGAQETQYF.

The rearrangement uses TRBV5-1 and TRBJ2-3, with D maybe TRBD2 (6 bases). V shed 0 bases and J shed 0 bases, with 17 bases lying between them. In germline, CDR1 is SGHRS, CDR2 YFSETQ. The CDR3 covers 18 residues. The CDR3 sequence: CASSLARGGGASTDTQYF. The CDR3 bases are TGCGCCAGCAGCTTGGCAAGAGGAGGCGGGGCGAGCACAGATACGCAGTATTTT.

The J gene is TRBJ1-1, the V gene TRBV11-2, with D unresolved. V was pared by 4 bases and J by 6 bases, with 6 bases between. The CDR3 loop spans 11 amino acids. Germline loops: CDR1 SGHAT, CDR2 FQNNGV. The DNA for the CDR3 is TGTGCCAGCAGCTCCCAGCCTGAAGCTTTCTTT. The encoded protein is CASSSQPEAFF.

This rearrangement joins TRBV12-3 or TRBV12-4 to TRBJ2-7; no clear D gene. The V and J ends lost 4 bases and 4 bases respectively, with 8 bases between them. This CDR3 comprises 12 residues. The CDR3 protein is CASSSTRYEQYF. CDR3 nucleotide sequence: TGTGCCAGCAGTTCCACGAGATACGAGCAGTACTTC.

This sequence joins TRBV7-9 and TRBJ1-2, with no clear D. V was shortened by 5 bases and J by 2 bases, with 15 bases between the two germline ends. CDR1 is SEHNR, CDR2 FQNEAQ, per germline (reference sequence). This CDR3 spans 15 amino acids. The CDR3 here is CASSATFTRNYGYTF. Here the CDR3 DNA reads TGTGCCAGCAGCGCCACATTCACGAGAAACTATGGCTACACCTTC.

This clone was recorded once. The J gene is TRBJ2-1, the V gene TRBV2, with D perhaps matching TRBD1 (6 bases). V lost 6 bases to trimming and J lost 5 bases, with 14 bases between them. Germline assignment: CDR1 SNHLY and CDR2 FYNNEI. This CDR3 is built from 14 residues. The CDR3 sequence: CASRLQGFDNEQFF. CDR3 DNA sequence: TGTGCCAGCAGACTACAGGGATTCGACAATGAGCAGTTCTTC.

CDR3 DNA: TGCAGCGTTGCTCCGTCCCAGAGGTACAATGAGCAGTTCTTC. This gives the protein CSVAPSQRYNEQFF. The genes are TRBV29-1 and TRBJ2-1; D gene uncertain. Germline loops: CDR1 SQVTM, CDR2 ANQGSEA. The V and J ends lost 4 bases and 4 bases respectively, with 14 bases between them. This CDR3 has 14 residues.

The rearrangement uses TRBV18 and TRBJ1-5; D not certain. The CDR3 loop spans 15 amino acids. CDR1 and CDR2 (germline): KGHSH, LQKENI. V lost 4 bases, J lost 2 bases, and 12 bases lay in between. The CDR3 protein is CASSRLGGGNQPQHF. CDR3 sequence (DNA): TGTGCCAGCTCACGTTTGGGCGGCGGCAATCAGCCCCAGCATTTT.

V and J are TRBV9 and TRBJ1-3; possibly TRBD1 for D (5 bases). Germline CDR1 is SGDLS and CDR2 is YYNGEE. V was shortened by 4 bases and J by 7 bases, with 15 bases between the two germline ends. This CDR3 is 14 amino acids long. CDR3 DNA sequence: TGTGCCAGCAGCATTGGCCCCCCAGGGAACACCATATATTTT. It codes for CASSIGPPGNTIYF.

The chain uses TRBV6-1 and TRBJ1-2; D not resolved. This CDR3 is built from 13 residues. Germline V gene data show CDR1 as MNHNS and CDR2 as SASEGT. V was cut by 0 bases and J by 8 bases, with 10 bases left in between. CDR3 region: CASSEAPPGGYTF. The CDR3 bases are TGTGCCAGCAGTGAAGCCCCCCCCGGGGGCTACACCTTC.

The V and J genes are TRBV5-6 and TRBJ2-7; 9 positions agree with TRBD2. J lost 2 bases, V lost 2 bases, and 2 bases had no gene match. The CDR3 loop spans 14 amino acids. Germline CDR1 and CDR2: SGHDT and YYEEEE. CDR3 DNA: TGTGCCAGCAGCTTCCTAGCGGGGACCTACGAGCAGTACTTC. Protein product: CASSFLAGTYEQYF.

The rearrangement joins TRBV12-5 to TRBJ2-7; 8 bases are a match to TRBD1. The CDR3 has 20 residues. The J segment lost 0 bases and the V segment lost 0 bases, leaving 16 bases of the junction unmatched. In germline, CDR1 is LGHNT, CDR2 FRNRAP. CDR3 sequence (DNA): TGTGCTAGTGGTTTGGTAGCGACAGGGGCTCTTAGCAGACGCTCCTACGAGCAGTACTTC. It specifies CASGLVATGALSRRSYEQYF.

The chain has TRBV4-1 and TRBJ1-1, with D uncertain. CDR3 size: 13 residues. CDR1 is MGHRA, CDR2 YSYEKL, per germline. V was cut by 5 bases and J by 1 base, with 8 bases left in between. CDR3 amino acids: CASSTRQNTEAFF. For the CDR3, the DNA is TGCGCCAGCAGCACGCGACAGAACACTGAAGCTTTCTTT.

The chain couples TRBV6-5 to TRBJ1-5; no clear D. Germline CDR1 and CDR2: MNHEY and SVGAGI. V lost 5 bases, J lost 0 bases, and 11 bases lay in between. The CDR3 consists of 15 residues. CDR3 sequence: CASSPEGYSNQPQHF. The CDR3, as DNA: TGTGCCAGCAGTCCCGAGGGCTATAGCAATCAGCCCCAGCATTTT.

This clone was seen more than once but under ten times. Other DNA sequences in this specimen translate into the identical CDR3. The chain carries TRBV9 and TRBJ2-7, with D perhaps TRBD1 or TRBD2 (5 bases each). The ends were cut back, 0 bases at V and 1 base at J, with 8 bases in the middle. Germline-derived CDR1 and CDR2 are SGDLS and YYNGEE. The CDR3 contains 14 residues. The CDR3 coding sequence is TGTGCCAGCAGCGTAGATTGGGGGTCCTACGAGCAGTACTTC. This gives the protein CASSVDWGSYEQYF.

The rearrangement links TRBV11-2 to TRBJ1-4; unclear D gene. Trimming stripped 4 bases from V and 8 bases from J, with 20 bases between. The CDR3 loop spans 16 amino acids. CDR1 and CDR2 from the germline V gene are SGHAT and FQNNGV. As DNA, the CDR3 is TGTGCCAGCAGCTCACGGGCGTCGGGATTGGACGAAAAACTGTTTTTT. Translating gives CASSSRASGLDEKLFF.

DNA of the CDR3: TGTGCCGGCGATCAGTACCAAGAGACCCAGTACTTC. Residues: CAGDQYQETQYF. This chain uses TRBV2 with TRBJ2-5; D remains ambiguous. The length of the CDR3 is 12 residues. V was trimmed by 11 bases and J by 0 bases, leaving 10 bases between them. Per germline, CDR1 SNHLY and CDR2 FYNNEI.